The source of this T cell receptor (beta chain) is a study of regulatory T cells in long-lasting Graves disease. The sample's time point: persistent/refractory GD, antithyroid drugs over 5 years with positive TRAb. After RNA was extracted from PBMCs, the TCR library was made from it. According to the study, TCR beta libraries were built with iRepertoire HTBI primers and CDR3-region Arm-PCR. MiXCR, run by TCRdb on the multiplex PCR reads, gives a single entry per CDR3 protein. Altogether 400,000 to 450,000 distinct CDR3 sequences are present, around 24% being singletons, with the ten largest covering roughly 26%. In its sample, this clonotype was seen many times. The antigen remains undetermined. Findings of the study overall: Persistent Graves' patients showed a TCR diversity that was lower than that of newly diagnosed ones.

The CDR3 contains 16 residues. After removal of 7 bases from V and 6 bases from J, the junction contained 16 bases not matched to a gene. The germline CDR1 and CDR2 sequences are MDHEN and SYDVKM. The V gene is TRBV28, the J gene TRBJ2-7; 9 nucleotides line up with TRBD1. The sequence came from a female donor with Graves disease. Sequenced material: peripheral blood mononuclear cells (PBMCs), taken when the disease was refractory, from a patient treated with antithyroid drugs. CDR3 bases: TGTGCCAGCACGTCCCCGGGACAGGGTCCCCCGTTCGAGCAGTACTTC. Translating gives CASTSPGQGPPFEQYF.